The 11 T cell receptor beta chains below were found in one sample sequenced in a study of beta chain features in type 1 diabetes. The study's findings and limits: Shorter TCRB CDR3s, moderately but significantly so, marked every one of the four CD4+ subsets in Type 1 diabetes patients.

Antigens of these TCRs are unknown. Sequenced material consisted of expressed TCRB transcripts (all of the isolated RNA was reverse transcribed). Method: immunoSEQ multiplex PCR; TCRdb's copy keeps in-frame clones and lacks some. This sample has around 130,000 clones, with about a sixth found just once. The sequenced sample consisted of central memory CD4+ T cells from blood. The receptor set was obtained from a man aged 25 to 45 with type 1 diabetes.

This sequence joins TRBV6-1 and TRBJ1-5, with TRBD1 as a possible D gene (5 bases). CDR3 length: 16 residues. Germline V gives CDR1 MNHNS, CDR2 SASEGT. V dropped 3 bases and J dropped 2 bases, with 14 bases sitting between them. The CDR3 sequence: CASSDFDSSRNQPQHF. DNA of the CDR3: TGTGCCAGCAGTGACTTCGACAGTAGTCGCAATCAGCCCCAGCATTTT.

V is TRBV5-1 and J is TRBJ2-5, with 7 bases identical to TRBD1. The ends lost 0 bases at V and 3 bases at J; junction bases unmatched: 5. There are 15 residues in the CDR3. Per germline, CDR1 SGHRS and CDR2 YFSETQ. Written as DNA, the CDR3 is TGCGCCAGCAGCTTGGCCCCAGGGGGAGAAGAGACCCAGTACTTC. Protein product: CASSLAPGGEETQYF.

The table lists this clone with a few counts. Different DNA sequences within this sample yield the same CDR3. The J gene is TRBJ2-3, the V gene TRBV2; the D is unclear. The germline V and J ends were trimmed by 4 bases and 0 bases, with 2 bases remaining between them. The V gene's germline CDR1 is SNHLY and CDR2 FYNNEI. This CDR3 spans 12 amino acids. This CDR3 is CASSVSTDTQYF. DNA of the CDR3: TGTGCCAGCAGTGTTAGCACAGATACGCAGTATTTT.

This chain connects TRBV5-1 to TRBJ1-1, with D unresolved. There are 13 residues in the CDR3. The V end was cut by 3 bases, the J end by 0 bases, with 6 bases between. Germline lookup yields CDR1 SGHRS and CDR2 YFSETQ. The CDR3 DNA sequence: TGCGCCAGCAGCTATAACATGAACACTGAAGCTTTCTTT. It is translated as CASSYNMNTEAFF.

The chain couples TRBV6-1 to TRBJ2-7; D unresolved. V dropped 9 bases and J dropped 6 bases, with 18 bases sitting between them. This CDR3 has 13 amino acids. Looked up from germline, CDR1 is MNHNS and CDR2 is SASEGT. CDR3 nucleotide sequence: TGTGCCAGTTGTACTGGAACCCGCGGCGAGCAGTACTTC. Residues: CASCTGTRGEQYF.

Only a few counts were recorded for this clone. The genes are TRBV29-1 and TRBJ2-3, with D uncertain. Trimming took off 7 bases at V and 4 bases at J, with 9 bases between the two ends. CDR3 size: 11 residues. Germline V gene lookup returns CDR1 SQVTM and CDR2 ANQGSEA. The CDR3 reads CSAGPADTQYF. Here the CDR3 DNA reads TGCAGCGCCGGACCGGCAGATACGCAGTATTTT.

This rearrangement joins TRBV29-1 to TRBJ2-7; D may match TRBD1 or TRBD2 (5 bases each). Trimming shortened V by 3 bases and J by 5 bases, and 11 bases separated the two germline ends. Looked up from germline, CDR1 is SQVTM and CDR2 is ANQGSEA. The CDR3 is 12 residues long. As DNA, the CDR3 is TGCAGCGTTGAGGGGGAAGAGAACGAGCAGTACTTC. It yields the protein CSVEGEENEQYF.

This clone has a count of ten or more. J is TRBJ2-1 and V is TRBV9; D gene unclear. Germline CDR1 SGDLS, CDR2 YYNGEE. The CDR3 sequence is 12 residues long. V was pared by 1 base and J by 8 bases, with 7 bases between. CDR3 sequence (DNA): TGTGCCAGCAGCGTATCACGCTATGAGCAGTTCTTC. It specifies CASSVSRYEQFF.

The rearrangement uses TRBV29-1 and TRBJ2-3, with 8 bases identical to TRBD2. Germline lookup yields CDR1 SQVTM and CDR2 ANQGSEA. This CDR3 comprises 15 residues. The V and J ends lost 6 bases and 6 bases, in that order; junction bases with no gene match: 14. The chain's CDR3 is CSVGGSGGIEDTQYF. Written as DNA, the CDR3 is TGCAGCGTGGGAGGAAGCGGGGGTATTGAGGATACGCAGTATTTT.

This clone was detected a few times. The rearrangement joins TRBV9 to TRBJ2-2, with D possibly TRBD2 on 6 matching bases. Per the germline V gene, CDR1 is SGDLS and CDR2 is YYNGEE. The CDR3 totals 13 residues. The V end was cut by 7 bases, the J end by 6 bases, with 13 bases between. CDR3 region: CASSPSVAGELFF. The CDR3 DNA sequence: TGTGCCAGCTCCCCTAGCGTCGCCGGGGAGCTGTTTTTT.

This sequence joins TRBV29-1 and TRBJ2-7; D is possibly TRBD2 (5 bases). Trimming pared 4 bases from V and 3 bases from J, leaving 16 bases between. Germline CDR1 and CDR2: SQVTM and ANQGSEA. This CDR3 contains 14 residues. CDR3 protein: CSVGDLRGVYEQYF. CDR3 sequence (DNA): TGCAGCGTTGGCGATCTCCGGGGAGTCTACGAGCAGTACTTC.